These 30 T cell receptor beta chains share one sample of origin, sequenced in a study of blood T cells in healthy people across ages. A second PCR, run for about 6 to 12 cycles, used a sample-barcoded 5' primer plus a J-beta primer mix. TCRdb ran MiXCR on the 5' RACE reads and lists one entry per CDR3 protein. The sample shows about 1,400,000 distinct CDR3 sequences, around 39% of them seen only once. Sample: blood. These TCRs come from a woman younger than 35 in good health.

This sequence joins TRBV12-3 or TRBV12-4 and TRBJ2-2; possible D gene TRBD1, 6 bases. V was trimmed by 9 bases and J by 4 bases, leaving 12 bases between them. This CDR3 is built from 13 residues. The CDR3: CASNRVATGELFF. DNA for the CDR3: TGTGCCAGTAACAGGGTGGCCACCGGGGAGCTGTTTTTT.

This clonotype came up a few times. The chain joins TRBV29-1 to TRBJ1-2, with 7 nucleotides matching TRBD1. This CDR3 spans 14 amino acids. J gave up 3 bases and V 0 bases, and 4 bases lay outside the gene matches. Germline values: CDR1 SQVTM, CDR2 ANQGSEA. In DNA form, the CDR3 reads TGCAGCGTTGAAGACCGACAGGGAGACTATGGCTACACCTTC. This encodes CSVEDRQGDYGYTF.

The V and J genes are TRBV2 and TRBJ1-1, with 7 nucleotides matching TRBD1. The CDR3 runs to 12 residues. CDR1 is SNHLY, CDR2 FYNNEI, per germline. With V trimmed by 8 bases and J by 4 bases, 4 bases remained unmatched. This chain's CDR3 is CASLNRGTEAFF. As DNA, the CDR3 is TGTGCCAGCTTGAACAGGGGCACTGAAGCTTTCTTT.

This clonotype has just a few counts. The chain links TRBV5-5 to TRBJ2-7, with D possibly matching TRBD2 (6 bases). Germline CDR1 SGHKS, CDR2 YYEKEE (reference sequence). Trimming removed 8 bases from V and 0 bases from J, with 9 bases in between. This CDR3 contains 12 residues. The CDR3 loop reads CASERVSYEQYF. CDR3 bases: TGTGCCAGTGAGCGGGTCTCCTACGAGCAGTACTTC.

There are a few counts of this clonotype. The chain has TRBV10-3 and TRBJ2-2, with a tentative D call TRBD1 (6 bases). The CDR3 totals 17 residues. Germline-derived CDR1 and CDR2 are ENHRY and SYGVKD. Trimming removed 6 bases at V and 0 bases at J, with 17 bases between. The CDR3 DNA reads TGTGCCATCAGCCCGACAAAGGGACACACGAACACCGGGGAGCTGTTTTTT. Translated: CAISPTKGHTNTGELFF.

The chain employs TRBV9 and TRBJ2-5; D gene unclear. Germline V gene sequence: CDR1 SGDLS, CDR2 YYNGEE. This CDR3 region has 13 residues. V was shortened by 0 bases and J by 5 bases, with 8 bases between the two germline ends. The DNA for the CDR3 is TGTGCCAGCAGCGTAGCCCCTCTCGAGACCCAGTACTTC. It codes for CASSVAPLETQYF.

This rearrangement joins TRBV29-1 to TRBJ2-5, with 9 positions matching TRBD1. This CDR3 is 13 amino acids long. The germline gives CDR1 SQVTM, CDR2 ANQGSEA. V shed 7 bases and J 4 bases; nucleotides not matched to a gene: 7. The CDR3 region is CSAQDRGGETQYF. Written as DNA, the CDR3 is TGCAGCGCACAGGACAGGGGCGGAGAGACCCAGTACTTC.

The V gene is TRBV4-2, the J gene TRBJ2-7; 7 nucleotides match TRBD1. The V gene's germline CDR1 is LGHNA and CDR2 YNFKEQ. The CDR3 is 14 residues long. With 6 bases clipped from V and 3 bases from J, the junction kept 8 bases outside the gene matches. Here the CDR3 reads CASSPGTERYEQYF. The CDR3 nucleotides read TGTGCCAGCAGTCCCGGGACAGAACGCTACGAGCAGTACTTC.

There are a few counts of this clonotype. V and J are TRBV7-7 and TRBJ2-7; possibly TRBD1 for D (6 bases). Germline-derived CDR1 and CDR2 are SSHAT and FNYEAQ (reference sequence). The CDR3 has 15 amino acids. The ends were cut back, 6 bases at V and 3 bases at J, with 18 bases in the middle. The CDR3 region is CASSQGRAPGYEQYF. The CDR3 coding sequence is TGTGCCAGCAGTCAGGGGAGAGCTCCCGGCTACGAGCAGTACTTC.

This clonotype was seen a single time. The V gene is TRBV10-3, the J gene TRBJ2-5; 8 bases line up with TRBD2. The CDR3 has 14 amino acids. J was trimmed by 11 bases and V by 6 bases; bases with no gene match: 14. Germline CDR1 ENHRY, CDR2 SYGVKD. The CDR3 coding sequence is TGTGCCATCAGCGGGGGGGCCTCTTGCAATGAGCAGTACTTC. Its protein product is CAISGGASCNEQYF.

The chain recombines TRBV30 with TRBJ2-1; 8 bases are a match to TRBD1. This CDR3 has 14 amino acids. Germline CDR1 is GTSNPN and CDR2 is SVGIG (reference sequence). The trim removed 5 bases at V and 13 bases at J, leaving 16 bases unmatched. This CDR3 reads CAWLRQGRGVGQFF. The CDR3 DNA is TGTGCCTGGCTACGACAGGGGCGCGGGGTTGGACAGTTCTTC.

This clonotype was observed a few times. This chain connects TRBV6-6 to TRBJ2-5, with D perhaps TRBD1 (6 bases). V was shortened by 1 base and J by 2 bases, with 11 bases between the two germline ends. The length of the CDR3 is 15 residues. From germline, CDR1 is MNHNY and CDR2 SVGAGI (reference sequence). CDR3 sequence reads: CASSYFGQKQETQYF. In nucleotides, the CDR3 is TGTGCCAGCAGTTACTTTGGACAGAAGCAAGAGACCCAGTACTTC.

A few counts support this clonotype. CDR3 protein: CASSPSGRVFDTQYF. CDR3 bases: TGCGCCAGCAGCCCCTCTGGGCGGGTATTTGATACGCAGTATTTT. V and J are TRBV5-1 and TRBJ2-3, with D possibly being TRBD2 (5 bases). Germline V gene sequence: CDR1 SGHRS, CDR2 YFSETQ. CDR3 length: 15 amino acids. The V end was cut by 4 bases, the J end by 6 bases, with 18 bases between. Supplemented by reference TRBV5-1 and TRBJ2-3, the full variable domain reads KAGVTQTPRYLIKTRGQQVTLSCSPISGHRSVSWYQQTPGQGLQFLFEYFSETQRNKGNFPGRFSGRQFSNSRSEMNVSTLELGDSALYLCASSPSGRVFDTQYFGPGTRLTVL.

The chain employs TRBV20-1 and TRBJ2-7; perhaps TRBD1 as D (5 bases). The CDR3 has 15 residues. Trimming took off 2 bases at V and 0 bases at J, with 14 bases between the two ends. Germline CDR1 is DFQATT and CDR2 is SNEGSKA (reference sequence). In DNA, the CDR3 is TGCAGTGCTAGACGGCAGGGTTTATTCTCCTACGAGCAGTACTTC. Translating it yields CSARRQGLFSYEQYF.

This clonotype occurred a few times. The rearrangement links TRBV7-9 to TRBJ2-1; D is ambiguous. The V gene lost 3 bases and the J gene lost 8 bases, with 14 bases spanning the gap. Germline values: CDR1 SEHNR, CDR2 FQNEAQ (reference sequence). The CDR3 has 14 residues. The CDR3 sequence is CASSLTDRADEQFF. CDR3 nucleotide sequence: TGTGCCAGCAGCTTGACGGACCGGGCGGATGAGCAGTTCTTC.

The sample holds a few counts of this clonotype. The V and J genes are TRBV12-3 or TRBV12-4 and TRBJ2-7; TRBD2 aligns across 7 bases. The CDR3 contains 16 residues. With 6 bases clipped from V and 6 bases from J, the junction kept 17 bases outside the gene matches. In DNA form, the CDR3 reads TGTGCCAGCAGCCGATCCCGGCTTGCGGGGGTATTCGAGCAGTACTTC. It codes for CASSRSRLAGVFEQYF.

This clonotype has more than one count but fewer than ten. This sequence joins TRBV24-1 and TRBJ2-3, with 11 bases identical to TRBD2. V gave up 3 bases and J gave up 3 bases; unmatched junction bases: 4. The germline gives CDR1 KGHDR, CDR2 SFDVKD. This CDR3 is 16 amino acids long. The CDR3 bases are TGTGCCACCAGTGATCCTAGCGGGGGGATAACAGATACGCAGTATTTT. Amino acids: CATSDPSGGITDTQYF.

The CDR3 loop is CSVLEGYEQYF. The CDR3 region has the DNA TGCAGTGTTTTGGAGGGCTACGAGCAGTACTTC. The genes are TRBV20-1 and TRBJ2-7; maybe TRBD2 (6 bases). The CDR3 contains 11 residues. Per the germline V gene, CDR1 is DFQATT and CDR2 is SNEGSKA (reference sequence). V lost 7 bases to trimming and J lost 3 bases, with 10 bases between them.

The V and J genes are TRBV7-9 and TRBJ2-4; 7 bases fit TRBD1. Germline lookup yields CDR1 SEHNR and CDR2 FQNEAQ (reference sequence). This CDR3 spans 17 amino acids. V gave up 0 bases and J gave up 0 bases; unmatched junction bases: 5. In DNA form, the CDR3 reads TGTGCCAGCAGCTTAGCCGGGACAGTCCTAGCCAAAAACATTCAGTACTTC. Translated, it gives CASSLAGTVLAKNIQYF.

CDR3 in amino acids: CASSGGVGTAQFF. The CDR3 DNA is TGTGCCAGCAGTGGAGGCGTAGGGACAGCGCAGTTCTTC. The chain recombines TRBV6-1 with TRBJ2-1; 7 nucleotides align to TRBD1. Germline values: CDR1 MNHNS, CDR2 SASEGT. With 4 bases clipped from V and 12 bases from J, the junction kept 9 bases outside the gene matches. This CDR3 is 13 amino acids long.

V and J are TRBV4-1 and TRBJ1-5; no reliable D call. V lost 4 bases and J lost 4, with 17 bases in between. The CDR3 sequence is 16 residues long. Germline CDR1 and CDR2: MGHRA and YSYEKL. CDR3 region: CASSPQTTGRNQPQHF. DNA of the CDR3: TGCGCCAGCAGCCCCCAGACAACGGGCAGGAATCAGCCCCAGCATTTT.

The chain carries TRBV6-5 and TRBJ2-1; 7 positions match TRBD2. The CDR3 length is 16 residues. CDR1 is MNHEY, CDR2 SVGAGI, per germline. V dropped 4 bases and J dropped 0; count of bases not matched to a gene: 6. In DNA form, the CDR3 reads TGTGCCAGCAGTTCCTTACTAGCGAGCTCCTACAATGAGCAGTTCTTC. Translating it yields CASSSLLASSYNEQFF.

The table lists this clonotype with a few counts. The chain employs TRBV10-3 and TRBJ2-3; D unresolved. Germline CDR1 reads ENHRY; CDR2 reads SYGVKD. There are 14 residues in the CDR3. The V end was cut by 3 bases, the J end by 1 base, with 8 bases between. The CDR3 DNA reads as TGTGCCATCAGTGATAAGGAGCGCACAGATACGCAGTATTTT. Its protein is CAISDKERTDTQYF.

The chain is built from TRBV27 and TRBJ2-7, with a weak D call TRBD2 (6 bases). Trimming took off 3 bases at V and 2 bases at J, with 8 bases between the two ends. The CDR3 is 13 amino acids. CDR1 MNHEY and CDR2 SMNVEV come from the germline V gene (reference sequence). The CDR3 DNA sequence: TGTGCCAGCAGTTTGAGGGAGGCCTACGAGCAGTACTTC. Translation: CASSLREAYEQYF.

This chain uses TRBV6-6 with TRBJ2-5, with D uncertain. Germline V CDR1 and CDR2: MNHNY, SVGAGI (reference sequence). V lost 0 bases, J lost 11 bases, and 19 bases lay in between. This CDR3 region has 15 residues. CDR3 protein: CASSYSRVRVGEQYF. As DNA, the CDR3 is TGTGCCAGCAGTTACTCGAGAGTTAGGGTAGGAGAGCAGTACTTC.

This clonotype has more than one count but fewer than ten. The chain joins TRBV24-1 to TRBJ2-1; a weak D match, TRBD2 (6 bases). V lost 9 bases, J lost 4 bases, and 27 bases lay in between. Looked up from germline, CDR1 is KGHDR and CDR2 is SFDVKD. This CDR3 region has 18 residues. CDR3 protein: CATLKTSSSGWGYNEQFF. CDR3 nucleotide sequence: TGTGCCACCCTCAAAACCTCCAGCAGCGGGTGGGGGTACAATGAGCAGTTCTTC.

This sequence joins TRBV9 and TRBJ1-1; tentatively, D is TRBD1 (5 bases). Germline V gene data show CDR1 as SGDLS and CDR2 as YYNGEE. The CDR3 length is 15 residues. Trimming removed 4 bases from V and 1 base from J, with 14 bases in between. The CDR3 DNA follows: TGTGCCAGCAGCACCGGCGGGGCTTCGAACACTGAAGCTTTCTTT. Encoded protein: CASSTGGASNTEAFF. Full variable domain (outside the CDR3, taken from reference TRBV9 and TRBJ1-1): DSGVTQTPKHLITATGQRVTLRCSPRSGDLSVYWYQQSLDQGLQFLIQYYNGEERAKGNILERFSAQQFPDLHSELNLSSLELGDSALYFCASSTGGASNTEAFFGQGTRLTVV.

The table lists this clonotype with a few counts. This chain joins TRBV4-1 and TRBJ1-2, with 7 bases identical to TRBD1. Germline V gene data show CDR1 as MGHRA and CDR2 as YSYEKL. J gave up 7 bases and V 4 bases, and 12 bases lay outside the gene matches. This CDR3 contains 15 residues. CDR3: CASSLSPGGSSGYTF. CDR3 DNA sequence: TGCGCCAGCAGCCTGTCTCCAGGGGGATCGAGTGGCTACACCTTC.

The chain links TRBV5-1 to TRBJ2-3, with 13 bases fitting TRBD2. Germline V gene lookup returns CDR1 SGHRS and CDR2 YFSETQ. Trimming took 0 bases from V and 3 from J; bases not matched to a gene: 10. The CDR3 consists of 19 residues. Here the CDR3 DNA reads TGCGCCAGCAGCTTGGGGACTAGCGGGAGATCACTCCCTACAGATACGCAGTATTTT. Translating it yields CASSLGTSGRSLPTDTQYF. Full variable domain (remainder filled in from reference TRBV5-1 and TRBJ2-3): KAGVTQTPRYLIKTRGQQVTLSCSPISGHRSVSWYQQTPGQGLQFLFEYFSETQRNKGNFPGRFSGRQFSNSRSEMNVSTLELGDSALYLCASSLGTSGRSLPTDTQYFGPGTRLTVL.

Comment on this clonotype: Germline is not matched at one junction end, which may reflect a read error. CDR3 nucleotide sequence: TGTGCCAGCAGTGGGGAGACAGGCTCTGGGGCCAACGCCCTGACTTTC. This gives the protein CASSGETGSGANALTF. The chain couples TRBV6-1 to TRBJ2-6; possible D gene TRBD1, 6 bases. The CDR3 length is 16 residues. Germline loops: CDR1 MNHNS, CDR2 SASEGT.